These T cell receptor beta chains were read from a single sample in a study of cytomegalovirus exposure and HLA in healthy donors. Clones were read by immunoSEQ multiplex PCR, and TCRdb kept only the in-frame ones, dropping some. The profile shows about 160,000 clones, under 75% of them singletons. Sample: PBMCs. Receptor source: a man aged 35 to 55 in good health and CMV-seropositive. Each CDR3 is given without its conserved first and last residue.

TRBV18,TRBJ1-1,ASSPLGQSMNTEAF
TRBV7-8,TRBJ2-2,ASSFRQTGELF
TRBV19,TRBJ1-3,ASSMDRATGNTIY
TRBV5-1,TRBJ2-6,ASSLAIGANVLT
TRBV5-5,TRBJ1-1,ASSAGTGRYGAF
TRBV5-1,TRBJ1-6,ASSLGGGDATTPLH
TRBV7-6,TRBJ2-3,ASSLPAERGLTDTQY
TRBV5-1,TRBJ1-1,ASRRGPGTEAF
TRBV7-6,TRBJ1-6,ASSLSRGVVDSPLH
TRBV7-2,TRBJ1-2,ASSAGGAYGYT
TRBV4-1,TRBJ1-2,ASSQSTGYGYT
TRBV4-1,TRBJ2-1,ASKREQTSYNEQF
TRBV4-3,TRBJ1-2,ASSQDLTGSYGYT
TRBV19,TRBJ1-2,ASSTPGGAGGYT
TRBV7-2,TRBJ1-1,ASSPTHRGNSEAF
TRBV7-9,TRBJ1-4,ASSGQAGNEKLF
TRBV6-5,TRBJ1-2,ASAIERGQGYGYT
TRBV7-8,TRBJ1-2,ASSPTGGLSGYT
TRBV5-4,TRBJ1-1,ASSLARGEAF
TRBV7-6,TRBJ1-6,ASSLGAPFAQSPLH
TRBV5-1,-,ASSREQGINEQY
TRBV7-9,TRBJ1-3,ASELGQGNTIY
TRBV6-6,TRBJ1-1,ASSYSPTYEAF
TRBV5-4,-,ASSFRGTGKVYEQY
TRBV27,TRBJ2-6,ASSSTYRGRAGANVLT
TRBV5-1,TRBJ1-6,ASSYGGVTYNSPLH
TRBV11-2,TRBJ2-7,ASSLDRYEQY
TRBV19,TRBJ2-1,ASSMQLAGWYEQF
TRBV9,TRBJ2-7,ASSVAAGDYYEQY
TRBV29-1,TRBJ2-7,STTTGTGVCEQY
TRBV15,TRBJ2-7,ATSRGTGSSYEQY
TRBV30,TRBJ1-2,ACYLRDRGSNT
TRBV6-6,TRBJ2-7,ASSTGTLGNEQY
TRBV9,TRBJ1-6,ASSGSDRLPHNSPLH
TRBV15,TRBJ2-7,ATSPAGDSSYEQY
TRBV7-8,TRBJ2-7,ASSLGLGQDEQY
TRBV18,TRBJ1-4,ASSRDRVNEKLF
TRBV2,TRBJ1-1,ASRGATEAF
TRBV15,TRBJ1-5,ATSRSGDRVGQPQH
TRBV19,TRBJ1-4,ASSRDLFATNEKLF
TRBV4-2,TRBJ1-1,ASSQGGRYEAF
TRBV6-5,TRBJ1-6,ASSSDEGGSPLH
TRBV7-2,TRBJ2-1,ASDGGPYNEQF
TRBV4-2,TRBJ2-5,ASSQEGLAGAETQY
TRBV10-1,TRBJ1-3,ATLGKGYSGNTIY
TRBV7-8,TRBJ2-7,ASSRARQGLYEQY
TRBV2,TRBJ2-3,ASSDWAGSTDTQY
TRBV9,TRBJ1-3,ASSQFSGQGDTIY
TRBV11-3,TRBJ2-2,ASSPGRGETGELF
TRBV7-8,TRBJ1-5,ASSLAPGGGHQPQH
TRBV5-1,TRBJ2-7,ASSLIQGFDYEQY
TRBV6-5,TRBJ1-3,ASSLGQGAGNTIY
TRBV29-1,TRBJ2-5,SVPTQETQY
TRBV4-3,TRBJ2-1,ASSFHISGENEQF
TRBV25-1,-,ASSPGATYEQY